The 27 T cell receptor beta chains below were found in one sample sequenced in a study of cytomegalovirus exposure and HLA in healthy donors. Vbeta (60) and Jbeta (13) primers were used in the PCR. Assay used: immunoSEQ multiplex PCR; TCRdb lists only in-frame clones, some missing. The table has tens of thousands of clones, 83% seen once. Sequences were obtained from PBMCs. The receptor source for this set is a young man in good health and CMV-seronegative.

V usage is TRBV10-3 and J usage is TRBJ2-1, with 15 bases lining up with TRBD2. J gave up 8 bases and V 2 bases, and 4 bases lay outside the gene matches. CDR1 and CDR2 (germline): ENHRY, SYGVKD. The CDR3 is made up of 16 amino acids. As DNA, the CDR3 is TGTGCCATCAGTGAGCCCGGGACTAGCGGGAGGTATGAGCAGTTCTTC. The encoded protein is CAISEPGTSGRYEQFF.

The chain carries TRBV27 and TRBJ2-3; D is unresolved. CDR1 and CDR2 from the germline V gene are MNHEY and SMNVEV (reference sequence). V dropped 0 bases and J dropped 2 bases, with 9 bases sitting between them. The length of the CDR3 is 15 residues. CDR3 nucleotides: TGTGCCAGCAGTTTATCGGGCCTTCCCACAGATACGCAGTATTTT. Its protein product is CASSLSGLPTDTQYF.

This clone appeared a single time. The rearrangement uses TRBV21-1 and TRBJ2-1; TRBD2, the table's D call, lacks a check against the DNA. TRBV21-1 is annotated as a pseudogene. There are 13 residues in the CDR3. The CDR3 nucleotides read TGTGCCAGCACCCTCGATTCGGGCAATGAGCAGTTCTTC. Its translation: CASTLDSGNEQFF.

This chain connects TRBV27 to TRBJ2-7, with D unclear. Trimming pared 5 bases from V and 4 bases from J, leaving 12 bases between. Germline values: CDR1 MNHEY, CDR2 SMNVEV (reference sequence). The CDR3 length is 13 residues. The CDR3 nucleotides read TGTGCCAGCAGTCCGCGTCCGCCGTACGAGCAGTACTTC. Amino acid sequence: CASSPRPPYEQYF.

This clone is judged medium-sized. The V call is TRBV19, the J call TRBJ2-3; 12 positions agree with TRBD2. The junction had 0 bases not matched to a gene; V was cut back by 1 base and J by 4 bases. CDR3 length equals 15 residues. Germline V gives CDR1 LNHDA, CDR2 SQIVND (reference sequence). CDR3 sequence: CASSIGTSGADTQYF. In DNA, the CDR3 is TGTGCCAGTAGTATAGGGACTAGCGGGGCAGATACGCAGTATTTT. The full variable domain, with the rest looked up from reference TRBV19 and TRBJ2-3, is DGGITQSPKYLFRKEGQNVTLSCEQNLNHDAMYWYRQDPGQGLRLIYYSQIVNDFQKGDIAEGYSVSREKKESFPLTVTSAQKNPTAFYLCASSIGTSGADTQYFGPGTRLTVL.

CDR3 amino acids: CASSRQGGNTEAFF. The CDR3 DNA is TGTGCCAGCTCACGACAGGGCGGAAACACTGAAGCTTTCTTT. The chain recombines TRBV18 with TRBJ1-1, with 7 bases identical to TRBD1. The CDR3 contains 14 residues. V dropped 4 bases and J dropped 2; count of bases not matched to a gene: 4. Germline V CDR1 and CDR2: KGHSH, LQKENI.

This chain uses TRBV5-6 with TRBJ2-2; D ambiguous. Germline V lookup: CDR1 SGHDT, CDR2 YYEEEE. This CDR3 region has 13 residues. Trimming shortened V by 0 bases and J by 6 bases, and 6 bases separated the two germline ends. In nucleotides, the CDR3 is TGTGCCAGCAGCTTGGCTGGGCCCGGGGAGCTGTTTTTT. Amino acid sequence: CASSLAGPGELFF. Complete variable domain (other parts from reference TRBV5-6 and TRBJ2-2): DAGVTQSPTHLIKTRGQQVTLRCSPKSGHDTVSWYQQALGQGPQFIFQYYEEEERQRGNFPDRFSGHQFPNYSSELNVNALLLGDSALYLCASSLAGPGELFFGEGSRLTVL.

The genes are TRBV7-2 and TRBJ1-5, with 8 bases aligning to TRBD1. V shed 5 bases, J shed 3 bases, and the junction held 3 bases outside the gene matches. Germline V gene lookup returns CDR1 SGHTA and CDR2 FQGNSA. This CDR3 has 14 residues. For the CDR3, the DNA is TGTGCCAGCAGCCCAGGGGGCCCCAATCAGCCCCAGCATTTT. The encoded protein is CASSPGGPNQPQHF.

This chain links TRBV7-6 with TRBJ2-5, with D possibly being TRBD1 (6 bases). V was trimmed by 5 bases and J by 4 bases, leaving 14 bases between them. CDR1 is SGHVS and CDR2 is FNYEAQ in the germline V gene. CDR3 length equals 14 residues. The CDR3 DNA sequence: TGTGCCAGCAGCCTTAATACAGGGTCAGAGACCCAGTACTTC. Encoded protein: CASSLNTGSETQYF.

This chain connects TRBV10-1 to TRBJ2-5; 7 nucleotides line up with TRBD1. This CDR3 has 15 residues. The J segment lost 5 bases and the V segment lost 5 bases, leaving 11 bases of the junction unmatched. Germline lookup yields CDR1 WNHNN and CDR2 SYGVQD (reference sequence). CDR3 nucleotides: TGCGCCAGCAGTCCCATACAGGGGCCCTCGGAGACCCAGTACTTC. Translation: CASSPIQGPSETQYF.

The chain combines TRBV5-1 with TRBJ2-7, with a tentative D call TRBD2 (6 bases). The germline CDR1 and CDR2 sequences are SGHRS and YFSETQ. The CDR3 has 14 amino acids. V dropped 7 bases and J dropped 3 bases, with 17 bases sitting between them. CDR3: CASRRLGDNYEQYF. CDR3 sequence (DNA): TGCGCCAGCCGCAGACTAGGCGATAACTACGAGCAGTACTTC.

The chain employs TRBV5-4 and TRBJ2-2, with TRBD1 matching over 7 bases. V shed 3 bases, J shed 4 bases, and the junction held 3 bases outside the gene matches. The V gene's germline CDR1 is SGHNT and CDR2 YYREEE (reference sequence). The CDR3 has 14 residues. CDR3 region: CASSSDRATGELFF. The CDR3, as DNA: TGTGCCAGCAGCTCTGACAGGGCCACCGGGGAGCTGTTTTTT.

The chain employs TRBV6-1 and TRBJ2-1, with TRBD1 as a possible D gene (5 bases). CDR1 is MNHNS, CDR2 SASEGT, per germline. The CDR3 length is 12 residues. V was cut by 6 bases and J by 6 bases, with 9 bases left in between. CDR3 loop: CASRPRANEQFF. The CDR3 DNA follows: TGTGCCAGCAGACCCAGGGCCAATGAGCAGTTCTTC.

This clone was picked up one time. V and J are TRBV12-5 and TRBJ2-5, with D unclear. Per germline, CDR1 LGHNT and CDR2 FRNRAP. CDR3 length: 17 residues. V shed 0 bases and J shed 1 base, with 15 bases lying between them. CDR3 DNA sequence: TGTGCTAGTGGTTTGGTACGGTCTCACGCGCCCCAAGAGACCCAGTACTTC. Translated: CASGLVRSHAPQETQYF.

V and J are TRBV4-3 and TRBJ2-7; TRBD1 matches at 7 bases. The J segment lost 3 bases and the V segment lost 1 base, leaving 3 bases of the junction unmatched. The CDR3 consists of 14 residues. The germline V gene has CDR1 LGHNA and CDR2 YSLEER. The CDR3 is CASSQGRGYYEQYF. The CDR3 region has the DNA TGCGCCAGCAGCCAAGGCAGGGGGTACTACGAGCAGTACTTC.

The chain carries TRBV4-3 and TRBJ2-7; no reliable D call. CDR1 and CDR2 (germline): LGHNA, YSLEER. The CDR3 contains 15 residues. The V end was cut by 0 bases, the J end by 3 bases, with 12 bases between. CDR3 amino acids: CASSQDRTSIYEQYF. The CDR3 DNA reads TGCGCCAGCAGCCAAGACCGTACGAGCATCTACGAGCAGTACTTC.

The gene calls are TRBV2 and TRBJ2-2, with 12 bases aligning to TRBD1. The CDR3 length is 15 residues. Germline trimming cut 4 bases from V and 6 bases from J; bases unmatched to any gene: 3. From germline, CDR1 is SNHLY and CDR2 FYNNEI. In DNA, the CDR3 is TGTGCCAGCAGTGGGGACAGGGGGCTCTCCGGGGAGCTGTTTTTT. Protein sequence: CASSGDRGLSGELFF. Drawing the rest from reference TRBV2 and TRBJ2-2, the complete variable domain is EPEVTQTPSHQVTQMGQEVILRCVPISNHLYFYWYRQILGQKVEFLVSFYNNEISEKSEIFDDQFSVERPDGSNFTLKIRSTKLEDSAMYFCASSGDRGLSGELFFGEGSRLTVL.

Concerning this clone: Other DNA variants within this sample encode the same CDR3. The chain links TRBV4-3 to TRBJ2-3, with D perhaps TRBD2 (5 bases). The CDR3 loop spans 16 amino acids. In germline, CDR1 is LGHNA, CDR2 YSLEER. Trimming removed 0 bases from V and 3 bases from J, with 13 bases in between. The CDR3: CASSQDLAGGTDTQYF. CDR3 coding DNA: TGCGCCAGCAGCCAAGATCTCGCAGGAGGTACAGATACGCAGTATTTT.

The chain combines TRBV6-6 with TRBJ2-2; 12 bases match TRBD2. Per germline, CDR1 MNHNY and CDR2 SVGAGI (reference sequence). J gave up 5 bases and V 0 bases, and 1 base lay outside the gene matches. CDR3 length equals 16 residues. The DNA of the CDR3 is TGTGCCAGCAGTTACTCGACTAGCGGGAGTACCGGGGAGCTGTTTTTT. Translating gives CASSYSTSGSTGELFF.

This clone was found a few times. V usage is TRBV30 and J usage is TRBJ1-1, with D tentatively TRBD1 (5 bases). Trimming took off 4 bases at V and 0 bases at J, with 9 bases between the two ends. The V gene's germline CDR1 is GTSNPN and CDR2 SVGIG (reference sequence). This CDR3 has 13 amino acids. CDR3 nucleotide sequence: TGTGCCTGGAAGGGGCAGGTGAACACTGAAGCTTTCTTT. Amino acid sequence: CAWKGQVNTEAFF.

The chain employs TRBV9 and TRBJ1-1; 9 bases align to TRBD1. Germline CDR1 and CDR2: SGDLS and YYNGEE. The CDR3 totals 17 residues. V gave up 4 bases and J gave up 4 bases; unmatched junction bases: 14. In DNA, the CDR3 is TGTGCCAGCAGCTTAACCGGGACAGGGTTATCGAGCACTGAAGCTTTCTTT. The encoded protein is CASSLTGTGLSSTEAFF.

This sequence joins TRBV29-1 and TRBJ1-1; 11 nucleotides line up with TRBD1. The CDR3 length is 18 residues. Germline CDR1 reads SQVTM; CDR2 reads ANQGSEA. J was trimmed by 0 bases and V by 2 bases; bases with no gene match: 11. The CDR3 nucleotides read TGCAGCGTTGAAAAATGGACAGGGGGCGCGGTCCTGAACACTGAAGCTTTCTTT. It yields the protein CSVEKWTGGAVLNTEAFF.

The chain couples TRBV11-2 to TRBJ2-1, with D unresolved. The CDR3 totals 14 residues. V lost 1 base to trimming and J lost 0 bases, with 4 bases between them. The germline V gene encodes CDR1 SGHAT and CDR2 FQNNGV. CDR3 protein: CASSLGSSYNEQFF. As DNA, the CDR3 is TGTGCCAGCAGCTTAGGCAGCTCCTACAATGAGCAGTTCTTC.

The chain links TRBV15 to TRBJ2-1; tentatively, D is TRBD2 (6 bases). Germline V lookup: CDR1 LNHNV, CDR2 YYDKDF (reference sequence). The CDR3 consists of 14 residues. V was clipped by 5 bases and J by 8 bases, with 16 bases between them. CDR3 region: CATSRGRGGDEQFF. The DNA of the CDR3 is TGTGCCACCAGCCGTGGGCGGGGCGGGGATGAGCAGTTCTTC.

This rearrangement joins TRBV6-1 to TRBJ2-7, with D perhaps TRBD1 (5 bases). With 6 bases removed from V and 4 bases from J, the gap between germline ends came to 13 bases. This CDR3 has 13 residues. Germline V gene sequence: CDR1 MNHNS, CDR2 SASEGT. Here the CDR3 reads CASSSQAGYEQYF. As DNA, the CDR3 is TGTGCCAGCAGCTCACAGGCCGGGTACGAGCAGTACTTC.

This clone has more than one count but fewer than ten. Other DNA sequences within the sample encode an identical CDR3. This chain links TRBV5-6 with TRBJ1-2; 9 bases agree with TRBD1. The CDR3 extends over 15 amino acids. Trimming took 4 bases from V and 2 from J; bases not matched to a gene: 6. Germline V lookup: CDR1 SGHDT, CDR2 YYEEEE. CDR3 in DNA: TGTGCCAGCAGCCTGGGACAGGGAGGCAACTATGGCTACACCTTC. This gives the protein CASSLGQGGNYGYTF.

V gene TRBV4-2 combines with J gene TRBJ2-1, with D maybe TRBD2 (7 bases). Germline lookup yields CDR1 LGHNA and CDR2 YNFKEQ. V was cut by 4 bases and J by 7 bases, with 17 bases left in between. The CDR3 covers 15 residues. DNA of the CDR3: TGTGCCAGCAGCCCGGCTAAGGGGGAGGGAAATGAGCAGTTCTTC. This gives the protein CASSPAKGEGNEQFF.